This is a list of T cell receptor beta chains from one sample in a study of blood T cells in healthy people across ages. MiXCR, applied by TCRdb to the 5' RACE reads, yields one record per CDR3 protein. The sample shows about 1.4 million distinct CDR3 sequences, 45% to 70% of them seen only once. The sample comprised blood. The receptors derive from a man aged 18 to 29 in good health. CDR3s leave out the opening cysteine and the closing phenylalanine or tryptophan. Some rows mark clone size as missing; the rest say once, few, many or name a class of expanded clone.

TRBJ2-7,TRBV7-6,-,ASSPALRDNSPEQY
-,TRBV6-1,-,ASSEAHTSGETQY
TRBJ2-5,TRBV20-1,-,SARDGQGGETQY
TRBJ2-1,TRBV18,-,ASSPDRNLNEQF
-,TRBV4-1,-,ASSQEAGLYEQY
TRBJ2-1,TRBV5-1,-,ASSPGTSGAIYNEQF
TRBJ2-3,TRBV29-1,few,SVGWDSTDTQY
TRBJ2-5,TRBV4-1,-,ASSQVPGEVDQETQY
TRBJ2-7,TRBV4-3,few,ASSQLSGYEQY
TRBJ1-2,TRBV20-1,few,SASPAGNYGYT
TRBJ2-1,TRBV6-2/TRBV6-3,-,AGSYSTGAVYNEQF
TRBJ1-5,TRBV7-9,-,ASSLWQGGPYQPQH
TRBJ2-2,TRBV2,-,ASSDSRQYGELF
TRBJ1-5,TRBV4-1,-,ASSPDDPTGAPNTNQPQH
TRBJ1-2,TRBV7-2,-,ASSLGDGLLEHGYT
TRBJ1-5,TRBV12-3/TRBV12-4,-,TSSLLAGSNQPQH
TRBJ2-1,TRBV4-2,-,ASSQLFGAEQF
TRBJ2-3,TRBV5-1,-,ASSLVYDTQY
TRBJ2-7,TRBV15,-,ATSRDLPGTSGAEQY
TRBJ1-4,TRBV4-1,-,ASSHGTGRGNEKLF
TRBJ1-1,TRBV29-1,-,SVDFGMNTEAF
TRBJ2-5,TRBV24-1,few,ATSDKLDWETQY
TRBJ1-1,TRBV12-3/TRBV12-4,-,APRRSNTEAF
TRBJ2-1,TRBV7-9,-,ASIPGLSNEQF
TRBJ1-1,TRBV4-1,-,ASGFSGTSTEAF
TRBJ2-7,TRBV20-1,-,RPSGTGYEQY
TRBJ1-1,TRBV5-1,-,TSSLDGQNTEAF
TRBJ2-7,TRBV3-1,-,ASSQSPTYNEQY
TRBJ1-2,TRBV3-1,-,ASSQEFSAGYYGYT
TRBJ2-7,TRBV19,-,ASSPLGDPYEQY
TRBJ2-3,TRBV27,-,ASSLFSLLVDTQY
TRBJ2-1,TRBV7-2,-,ASSPGGLVSYNEQF
TRBJ1-1,TRBV20-1,-,SAPQPQGSDTEAF
TRBJ2-1,TRBV20-1,few,SASRGGYSYNEQF
TRBJ1-2,TRBV4-1,-,ASSQDDVGPVYGYT
TRBJ2-1,TRBV5-3,-,ARSGLGNSYEQF
TRBJ2-7,TRBV20-1,-,SATGQGSAYEQY
TRBJ2-7,TRBV29-1,-,SVGSTYEQY
TRBJ2-1,TRBV4-1,-,ASRPGLAGLNEQF